These T cell receptor beta chains were read from a single sample in a study of shared clonotypes between healthy human individuals. Method: immunoSEQ multiplex PCR; TCRdb's copy keeps in-frame clones and lacks some. The top ten hold around 12% of the sample, which has some 490,000 clones, 78% seen once. Specimen: PBMCs. These receptors all come from a woman aged 40 to 50 in good health. Some clones in this sample may be carry-over from other donors' samples. Both conserved end residues are part of each CDR3. The D gene is left open where the match is weak. Size is omitted from some rows. Given values are once, few, many or a class for expanded clones.

TRBD1 TRBJ2-6 NA TRBV18 TGTGCCAGCTCACCGGTGACAGGGCGGTCTGGGGCCAACGTCCTGACTTTC CASSPVTGRSGANVLTF
NA TRBJ2-1 few TRBV5-1 TGCGCCAGCAGCTTCGGGGGAAACAATGAGCAGTTCTTC CASSFGGNNEQFF
TRBD2 TRBJ2-1 NA TRBV7-8 TGTGCCAGCAGCCCGGGACTAGCGGGAGGTGGGAATGAGCAGTTCTTC CASSPGLAGGGNEQFF
NA TRBJ2-5 NA TRBV15 TGTGCCACCAGCAGAGGGGGACCAGGAGCAGAGACCCAGTACTTC CATSRGGPGAETQYF
NA TRBJ2-3 NA TRBV19 TGTGCCAGTAGTGAGGACGTTGTGGGTACGCAGTATTTT CASSEDVVGTQYF
TRBD2 TRBJ2-1 NA TRBV27 TGTGCCAGCAGTCCCCAACTAGCGGGAGTCGGCAATGAGCAGTTCTTC CASSPQLAGVGNEQFF
NA TRBJ2-2 NA TRBV9 TGTGCCAGCAGCGCGAACTTGAACACCGGGGAGCTGTTTTTT CASSANLNTGELFF
TRBD1 TRBJ1-2 NA TRBV10-2 TGCGCCAGCAGAGACACAGGGGGCGGATATGGCTACACCTTC CASRDTGGGYGYTF
NA TRBJ2-1 NA TRBV6-5 TGTGCCAGCGGTCGGGGGTCAAGGTATTACAATGAGCAGTTCTTC CASGRGSRYYNEQFF
NA TRBJ2-3 once TRBV5-5 TGTGCCAGCAGCAGCAGAGGTCTTTTGAGCACAGATACGCAGTATTTT CASSSRGLLSTDTQYF
NA TRBJ1-2 NA TRBV2 TGTGCCAGCAGTGACTCCCGTTCTAACTATGGCTACACCTTC CASSDSRSNYGYTF
TRBD1 TRBJ1-5 NA TRBV5-1 TGCGCCAGCAGCTCCGCAGGGGGCGGTCAGCCCCAGCATTTT CASSSAGGGQPQHF
NA TRBJ2-2 NA TRBV7-8 TGTGCCAGCAGCTGGGATCGGGGCAACACCGGGGAGCTGTTTTTT CASSWDRGNTGELFF
NA TRBJ2-2 NA TRBV19 TGTGCCAGTAGTATTTTTACGAACACCGGGGAGCTGTTTTTT CASSIFTNTGELFF
NA TRBJ1-5 NA TRBV30 TGTGCCTGGAGTGGAGGTGTGGAGGATCAGCCCCAGCATTTT CAWSGGVEDQPQHF
NA TRBJ2-5 NA TRBV18 TGTGCCAGCTCACCAGGACAGTCCCAGCAAGAGACCCAGTACTTC CASSPGQSQQETQYF
NA TRBJ1-5 NA TRBV4-1 TGCGCCAGCAGCCAATTTTATTCGGCAGGCAATCAGCCCCAGCATTTT CASSQFYSAGNQPQHF
TRBD1 TRBJ2-3 NA TRBV28 TGTGCCAGCATCCCCCGGGACAGGTCCGCAGATACGCAGTATTTT CASIPRDRSADTQYF
TRBD2 TRBJ2-1 NA TRBV7-2 TGTGCCAGCAGCCATGGTCTAGCGGGAGCCTACAATGAGCAGTTCTTC CASSHGLAGAYNEQFF
NA TRBJ2-5 NA TRBV6-6 TGTGCCAGCAGTTACATGTGGGGAGGAGAGACCCAGTACTTC CASSYMWGGETQYF
TRBD2 TRBJ2-1 NA TRBV5-6 TGTGCCAGCAGCCCCGGGACTAGCGGGGGTAATGAGCAGTTCTTC CASSPGTSGGNEQFF
TRBD2 TRBJ2-2 many TRBV29-1 TGCAGCGCTGGGCGGGGAGGGGACACCGGGGAGCTGTTTTTT CSAGRGGDTGELFF
TRBD1 TRBJ2-3 NA TRBV6-5 TGTGCCGGCAGAAGAGAGGGGGCGGATACGCAGTATTTT CAGRREGADTQYF
NA TRBJ2-7 once TRBV18 TGTGCCAGCTCACCACCGGGGCAGGGGCTAGGGTACGAGCAGTACTTC CASSPPGQGLGYEQYF
NA TRBJ2-7 NA TRBV4-1 TGCGCCAGCAGCCACCTCGCAGGGAGTAGCTCCTACGAGCAGTACTTC CASSHLAGSSSYEQYF
NA TRBJ2-1 NA TRBV7-2 TGTGCCAGCAGCCGAGGGGGGAGCGATGAGCAGTTCTTC CASSRGGSDEQFF
NA TRBJ1-4 NA TRBV6-5 TGTGCCAGCAGTTACTCGAGGGGGTATGAAAAACTGTTTTTT CASSYSRGYEKLFF
NA TRBJ1-1 NA TRBV30 TGTGCCTGGAGCCCCGAAACCGCTTTCTTT CAWSPETAFF
TRBD1 TRBJ1-2 once TRBV29-1 TGCAGCGTTGTGGGGACAGAATATGGCTACACCTTC CSVVGTEYGYTF
TRBD2 TRBJ2-3 NA TRBV7-3 TGTGCCAGCAGCCCGAATCTAGCGGGAGGGGGAGATACGCAGTATTTT CASSPNLAGGGDTQYF
NA TRBJ2-5 NA TRBV18 TGTGCCAGCTCACCAGCGGGACATACCGAGACCCAGTACTTC CASSPAGHTETQYF
NA TRBJ1-1 NA TRBV7-9 TGTGCCAGCAGCTCCCTAGACTTGGGTATGAACACTGAAGCTTTCTTT CASSSLDLGMNTEAFF
TRBD2 TRBJ2-2 few TRBV18 TGTGCCAGCTCTCGACTAGCGGAGAACACCGGGGAGCTGTTTTTT CASSRLAENTGELFF
TRBD1 TRBJ2-7 NA TRBV10-2 TGCGCCAGCAACTGGGACAGGAACTACGAGCAGTACTTC CASNWDRNYEQYF
TRBD2 TRBJ2-5 NA TRBV7-9 TGTGCCTGCTCCCCAGCGGGAGGAGTAGAGACCCAGTACTTC CACSPAGGVETQYF
TRBD2 TRBJ2-7 few TRBV2 TGTGCCAGCAGGACCGGGACTAGCCGCGACGAGCAGTACTTC CASRTGTSRDEQYF
NA TRBJ1-3 NA TRBV7-6 TGTGCCAGCAGCCCGTTTGCAGGACGGAACTCTGGAAACACCATATATTTT CASSPFAGRNSGNTIYF
NA TRBJ2-3 NA TRBV2 TGTGCTAGAGCGATGGACATACCCAATCTCGCTTCAGATACGCAGTATTTT CARAMDIPNLASDTQYF
TRBD1 TRBJ1-5 NA TRBV2 TGTGCCAGCAGTTACACAGGGGCCTATCAGCCCCAGCATTTT CASSYTGAYQPQHF
TRBD1 TRBJ2-1 NA TRBV5-1 TGCGCCAGCAGCTATTCCGGGACAGGGGTATACAATGAGCAGTTCTTC CASSYSGTGVYNEQFF
TRBD1 TRBJ2-7 NA TRBV19 TGTGCCAGTAGCAGACAGGGGGTGTACGAGCAGTACTTC CASSRQGVYEQYF
NA TRBJ1-5 NA TRBV6-1 TGTGCCAGCAGGGACAGCAATCAGCCCCAGCATTTT CASRDSNQPQHF
NA TRBJ1-5 many TRBV7-7 TGTGCTAGCAGCTTAGTCCGTTTGCAGGTAGGTCAGCCCCAGCATTTT CASSLVRLQVGQPQHF